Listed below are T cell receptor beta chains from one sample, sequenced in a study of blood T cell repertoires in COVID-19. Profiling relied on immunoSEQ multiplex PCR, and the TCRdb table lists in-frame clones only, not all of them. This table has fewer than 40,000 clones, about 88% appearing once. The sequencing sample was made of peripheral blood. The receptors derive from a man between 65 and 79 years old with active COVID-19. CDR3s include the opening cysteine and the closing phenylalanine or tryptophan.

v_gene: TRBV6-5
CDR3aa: CARRPGAGGTYEQYF

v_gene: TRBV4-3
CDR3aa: CASSPGGNSGNTIYF

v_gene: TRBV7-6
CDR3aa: CASSLLTGRPQETQYF

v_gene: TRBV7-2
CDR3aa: CASSTKERGGYNEQFF

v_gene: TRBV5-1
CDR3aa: CASSFGQGPRFGGYTF

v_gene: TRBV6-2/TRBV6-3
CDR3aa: CASSYGQRSYGYTF

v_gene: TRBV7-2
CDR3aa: CASSTRTGLGYTF

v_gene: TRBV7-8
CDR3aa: CASSNTGTGGNEQFF

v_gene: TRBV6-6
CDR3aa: CASSYSLNSPLHF

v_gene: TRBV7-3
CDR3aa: CASSLGTSGRDEQFF

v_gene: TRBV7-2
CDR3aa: CASSLVVSGYYEQYF

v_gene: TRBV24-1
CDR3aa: CATSVGLAGESSYNEQFF

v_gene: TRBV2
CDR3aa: CASAGARDTQYF

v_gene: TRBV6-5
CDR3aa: CASTRTGRNEKLFF

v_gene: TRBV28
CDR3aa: CASRTGGGHNEKLFF

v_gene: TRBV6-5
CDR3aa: CASKRLANSYEQYF

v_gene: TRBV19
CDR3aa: CASRKNRDKSEQYF

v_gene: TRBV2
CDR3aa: CASGQTHEQYF

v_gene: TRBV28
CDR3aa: CASSSNQYEQYF

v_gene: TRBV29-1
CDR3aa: CSATGTAYEQYF

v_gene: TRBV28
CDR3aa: CASSFQGGNEKLFF

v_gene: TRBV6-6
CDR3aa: CASSSRGYEQYF

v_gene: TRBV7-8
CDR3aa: CASRLEQNTEAFF

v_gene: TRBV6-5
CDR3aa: CASSSGQGGAFF

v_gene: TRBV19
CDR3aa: CASSFGRYTDTQYF

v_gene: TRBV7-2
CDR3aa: CASSLAGVAVSYEQYF

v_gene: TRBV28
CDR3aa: CASSLRGSYSAKNIQYF

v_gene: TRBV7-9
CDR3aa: CASSLPWSTGELFF

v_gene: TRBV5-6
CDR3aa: CASSFSGRGTDTQYF